The clone carrying this T cell receptor beta chain was found a few times. Its target is not known. The data were taken from a study of beta chain features in type 1 diabetes. The study, taken as a whole, reports: Type 1 diabetes patients had TCRB CDR3s that were shorter (moderately but significantly so) in all four CD4+ subsets.

Since all of the isolated RNA was reverse transcribed, expressed TCRB transcripts were what got sequenced. The data were produced by immunoSEQ multiplex PCR, yet TCRdb's version contains in-frame clones alone and is incomplete. Here the sample spans some 370,000 clones, 9.5% to 10% being singletons. CD4+ cells of the naive, central memory, regulatory and stem cell-like memory types were sorted via CD45RO/CCR7/CD25/CD127/CD95/CD27. Each of the sorted populations had a purity greater than 98%. CDR1 is MRHNA and CDR2 is SNTAGT in the germline V gene. Unmatched junction bases numbered 9, after V lost 5 bases and J lost 3 bases. The length of the CDR3 is 16 residues.

The V call is TRBV6-4, the J call TRBJ2-1; TRBD2 agrees at 8 bases. The sequencing sample was made of central memory CD4+ T cells from blood. The source of this sequence is a young man with type 1 diabetes. CDR3 bases: TGTGCCAGCAGTCGCACTAGCGGAGATAACTACAATGAGCAGTTCTTC. Protein: CASSRTSGDNYNEQFF.